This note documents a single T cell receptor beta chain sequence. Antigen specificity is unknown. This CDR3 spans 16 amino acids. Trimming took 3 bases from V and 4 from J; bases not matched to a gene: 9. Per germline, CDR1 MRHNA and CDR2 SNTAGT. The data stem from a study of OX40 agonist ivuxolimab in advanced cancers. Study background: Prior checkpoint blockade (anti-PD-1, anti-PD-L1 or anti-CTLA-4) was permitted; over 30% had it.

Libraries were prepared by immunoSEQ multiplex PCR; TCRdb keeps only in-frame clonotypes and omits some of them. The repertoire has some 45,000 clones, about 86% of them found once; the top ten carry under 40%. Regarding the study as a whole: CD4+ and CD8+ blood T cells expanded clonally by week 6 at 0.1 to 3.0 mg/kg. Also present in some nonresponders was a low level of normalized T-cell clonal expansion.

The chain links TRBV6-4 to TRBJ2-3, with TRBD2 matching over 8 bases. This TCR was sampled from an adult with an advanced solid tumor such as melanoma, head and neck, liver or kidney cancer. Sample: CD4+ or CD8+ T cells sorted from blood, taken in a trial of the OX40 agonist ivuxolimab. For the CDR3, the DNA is TGTGCCAGCAGTGAAGCCACTAGCGGCCTAGCAGATACGCAGTATTTT. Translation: CASSEATSGLADTQYF.